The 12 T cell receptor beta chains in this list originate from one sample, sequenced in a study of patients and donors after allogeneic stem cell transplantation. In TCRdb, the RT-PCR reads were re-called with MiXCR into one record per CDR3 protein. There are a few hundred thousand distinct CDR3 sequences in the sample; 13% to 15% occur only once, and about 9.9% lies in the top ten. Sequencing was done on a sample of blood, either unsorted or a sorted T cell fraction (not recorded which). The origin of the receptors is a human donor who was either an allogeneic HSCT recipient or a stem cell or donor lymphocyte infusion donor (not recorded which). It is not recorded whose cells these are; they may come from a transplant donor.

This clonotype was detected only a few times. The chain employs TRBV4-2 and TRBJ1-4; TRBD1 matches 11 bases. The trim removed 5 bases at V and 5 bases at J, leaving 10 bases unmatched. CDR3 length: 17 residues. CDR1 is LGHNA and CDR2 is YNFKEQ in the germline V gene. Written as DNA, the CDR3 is TGTGCCAGCAGCGACACCGGGACAGGGGGTCAAAATGAAAAACTGTTTTTT. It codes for CASSDTGTGGQNEKLFF.

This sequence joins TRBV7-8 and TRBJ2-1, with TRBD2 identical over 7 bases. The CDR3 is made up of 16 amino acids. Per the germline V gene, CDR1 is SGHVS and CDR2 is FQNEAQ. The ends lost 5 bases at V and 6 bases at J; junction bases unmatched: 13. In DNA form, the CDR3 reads TGTGCCAGCAGCGAGGGGAGGGTTTTAATTTTCAATGAGCAGTTCTTC. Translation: CASSEGRVLIFNEQFF.

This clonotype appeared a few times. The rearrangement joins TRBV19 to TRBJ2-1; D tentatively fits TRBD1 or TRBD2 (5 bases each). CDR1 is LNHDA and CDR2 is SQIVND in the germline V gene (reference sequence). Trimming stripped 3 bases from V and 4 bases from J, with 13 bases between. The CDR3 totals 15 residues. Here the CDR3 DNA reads TGTGCCAGTAGTATTTCTCCGAGGGGATACAATGAGCAGTTCTTC. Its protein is CASSISPRGYNEQFF.

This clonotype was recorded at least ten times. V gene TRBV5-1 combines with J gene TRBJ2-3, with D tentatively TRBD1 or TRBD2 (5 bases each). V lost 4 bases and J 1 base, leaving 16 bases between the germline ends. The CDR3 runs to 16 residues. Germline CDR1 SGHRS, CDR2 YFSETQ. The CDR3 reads CASSIDPGRGTDTQYF. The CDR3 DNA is TGCGCCAGCAGCATCGACCCGGGACGGGGCACAGATACGCAGTATTTT.

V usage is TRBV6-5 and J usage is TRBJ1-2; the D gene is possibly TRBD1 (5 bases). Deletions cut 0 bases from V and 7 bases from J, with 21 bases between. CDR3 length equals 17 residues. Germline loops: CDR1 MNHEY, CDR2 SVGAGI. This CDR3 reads CASSYSRNPFLGGGYTF. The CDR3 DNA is TGTGCCAGCAGTTACTCGAGGAATCCTTTTTTGGGGGGTGGCTACACCTTC.

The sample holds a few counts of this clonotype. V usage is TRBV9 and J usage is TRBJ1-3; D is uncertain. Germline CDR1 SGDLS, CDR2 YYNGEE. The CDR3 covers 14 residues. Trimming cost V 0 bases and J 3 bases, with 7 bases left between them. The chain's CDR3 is CASSVEGYGNTIYF. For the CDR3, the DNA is TGTGCCAGCAGCGTAGAAGGATATGGAAACACCATATATTTT.

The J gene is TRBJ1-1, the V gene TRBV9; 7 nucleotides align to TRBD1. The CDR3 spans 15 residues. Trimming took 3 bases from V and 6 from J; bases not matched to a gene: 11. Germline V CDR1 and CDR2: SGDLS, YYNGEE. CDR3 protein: CASSARRGRGAEAFF. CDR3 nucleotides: TGTGCCAGCAGCGCCCGGAGGGGGCGCGGGGCTGAAGCTTTCTTT. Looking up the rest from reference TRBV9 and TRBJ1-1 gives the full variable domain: DSGVTQTPKHLITATGQRVTLRCSPRSGDLSVYWYQQSLDQGLQFLIQYYNGEERAKGNILERFSAQQFPDLHSELNLSSLELGDSALYFCASSARRGRGAEAFFGQGTRLTVV.

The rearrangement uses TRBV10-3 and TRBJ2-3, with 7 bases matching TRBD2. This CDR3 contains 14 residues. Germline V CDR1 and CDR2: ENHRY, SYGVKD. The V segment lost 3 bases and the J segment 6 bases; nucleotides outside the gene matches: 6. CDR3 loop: CAISEPGGVDTQYF. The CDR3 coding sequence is TGTGCCATCAGTGAACCGGGAGGTGTGGATACGCAGTATTTT.

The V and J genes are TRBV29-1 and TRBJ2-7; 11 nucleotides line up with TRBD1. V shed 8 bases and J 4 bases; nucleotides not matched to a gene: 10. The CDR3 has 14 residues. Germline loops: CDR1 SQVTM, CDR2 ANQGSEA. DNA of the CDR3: TGCAGCATTCTCCCGGGACAGGGGGAATACGAGCAGTACTTC. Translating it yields CSILPGQGEYEQYF.

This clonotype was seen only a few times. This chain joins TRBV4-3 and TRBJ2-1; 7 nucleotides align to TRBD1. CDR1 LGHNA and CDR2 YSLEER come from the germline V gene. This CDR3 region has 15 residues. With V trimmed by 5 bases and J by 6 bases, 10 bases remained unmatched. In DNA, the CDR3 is TGCGCCAGCAGCGACCGACAGGGTGCAGTCAATGAGCAGTTCTTC. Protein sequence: CASSDRQGAVNEQFF.

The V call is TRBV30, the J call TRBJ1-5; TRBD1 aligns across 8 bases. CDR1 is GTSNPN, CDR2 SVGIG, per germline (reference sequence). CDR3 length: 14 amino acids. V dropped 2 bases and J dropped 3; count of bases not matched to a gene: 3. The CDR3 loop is CAWSTGQDNQPQHF. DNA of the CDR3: TGTGCCTGGAGTACGGGACAGGACAATCAGCCCCAGCATTTT.

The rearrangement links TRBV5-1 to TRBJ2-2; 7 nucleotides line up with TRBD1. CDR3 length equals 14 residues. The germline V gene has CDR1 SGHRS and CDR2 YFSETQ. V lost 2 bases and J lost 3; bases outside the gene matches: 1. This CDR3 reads CASSFTGDTGELFF. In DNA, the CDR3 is TGCGCCAGCAGCTTTACAGGGGACACCGGGGAGCTGTTTTTT.